The 10 T cell receptor beta chains in this list originate from one sample, sequenced in a study of cytomegalovirus exposure and HLA in healthy donors. 13 Jbeta primers and 60 Vbeta primers were used for the PCR. Repertoires were generated with immunoSEQ multiplex PCR, while TCRdb's copy carries only in-frame clones and drops some. The sample yields under 150,000 clones, about 73% seen once. Sequencing used PBMCs. These receptor sequences come from a human donor in good health.

This clone occurred a few times. The chain links TRBV5-4 to TRBJ2-1; TRBD2 matches at 13 bases. The CDR3 sequence is 18 residues long. V trimming: 5 bases; J trimming: 0 bases; junction bases outside the gene matches: 8. The germline V gene has CDR1 SGHNT and CDR2 YYREEE (reference sequence). The CDR3 is CASRSGTSGASSYNEQFF. Written as DNA, the CDR3 is TGTGCCAGCAGGTCCGGGACTAGCGGGGCGAGCTCCTACAATGAGCAGTTCTTC.

The CDR3 region is CASSSIYRGRSYNEQFF. The CDR3 DNA reads as TGTGCCAGCAGTTCTATCTACAGGGGCCGTAGCTACAATGAGCAGTTCTTC. The J gene is TRBJ2-1, the V gene TRBV28; 7 nucleotides align to TRBD1. Germline V gene sequence: CDR1 MDHEN, CDR2 SYDVKM. V lost 4 bases to trimming and J lost 3 bases; unmatched junction nucleotides: 12. The CDR3 extends over 17 amino acids.

This clone showed up just a few times. The chain carries TRBV6-5 and TRBJ2-5; D is perhaps TRBD1 (5 bases). The CDR3 spans 13 residues. The ends were cut back, 3 bases at V and 4 bases at J, with 9 bases in the middle. Germline-derived CDR1 and CDR2 are MNHEY and SVGAGI. For the CDR3, the DNA is TGTGCCAGCAGTTATGGGGCCGGAGAGACCCAGTACTTC. Translating it yields CASSYGAGETQYF.

V and J are TRBV9 and TRBJ2-7; 10 bases are shared with TRBD1. Germline CDR1 reads SGDLS; CDR2 reads YYNGEE. The CDR3 consists of 15 residues. The junction had 5 bases not matched to a gene; V was cut back by 3 bases and J by 2 bases. CDR3 sequence: CASSAQGQGTYEQYF. The CDR3 DNA sequence: TGTGCCAGCAGCGCCCAGGGACAGGGGACCTACGAGCAGTACTTC.

This clone has just a few counts. The chain carries TRBV28 and TRBJ1-1, with 7 bases lining up with TRBD1. Germline trimming cut 3 bases from V and 1 base from J; bases unmatched to any gene: 5. Germline assignment: CDR1 MDHEN and CDR2 SYDVKM. CDR3 length: 15 residues. CDR3 sequence (DNA): TGTGCCAGCAGTTTCCCCCAGGGGGGGAACACTGAAGCTTTCTTT. It translates to CASSFPQGGNTEAFF.

This sequence joins TRBV6-1 and TRBJ1-1; no definite D call. The V end was cut by 3 bases, the J end by 0 bases, with 8 bases between. The CDR3 loop spans 14 amino acids. Germline assignment: CDR1 MNHNS and CDR2 SASEGT. CDR3 bases: TGTGCCAGCAGTGATCGGGAGATGAACACTGAAGCTTTCTTT. Its translation: CASSDREMNTEAFF.

The chain links TRBV6-1 to TRBJ1-2, with D unclear. V dropped 2 bases and J dropped 5 bases, with 15 bases sitting between them. Germline V CDR1 and CDR2: MNHNS, SASEGT. This CDR3 contains 15 residues. The CDR3 DNA sequence: TGTGCCAGCAGTGAATCGTGGATGAAGGAGTATGGCTACACCTTC. Residues: CASSESWMKEYGYTF.

The rearrangement joins TRBV6-9 to TRBJ2-5, with 8 bases identical to TRBD1. In germline, CDR1 is MNHGY, CDR2 SVAAGI. The CDR3 is 18 residues long. The ends lost 7 bases at V and 2 bases at J; junction bases unmatched: 18. For the CDR3, the DNA is TGTGCCAGCATACCCTACCATCGGACAGGGAACTCTCAAGAGACCCAGTACTTC. Protein product: CASIPYHRTGNSQETQYF.

This chain links TRBV28 with TRBJ2-7; no firm D call. Germline V gene data show CDR1 as MDHEN and CDR2 as SYDVKM. The V and J ends lost 2 bases and 4 bases respectively, with 15 bases between them. The CDR3 runs 15 residues. The CDR3 nucleotides read TGTGCCAGCAGTTTACGCCCCCCCGAAACTTACGAGCAGTACTTC. This gives the protein CASSLRPPETYEQYF.

This sequence joins TRBV11-1 and TRBJ2-1; 10 bases match TRBD1. CDR3 length: 18 residues. Germline values: CDR1 SGHAT, CDR2 FQDESV (reference sequence). The trim removed 5 bases at V and 0 bases at J, leaving 10 bases unmatched. DNA for the CDR3: TGTGCCAGCAGCCCCGACAGGGGGCTGGTTAACTCCTACAATGAGCAGTTCTTC. This sequence encodes CASSPDRGLVNSYNEQFF.